The next 10 T cell receptor beta chains were all read from a single sample in a study. Each CDR3 protein is one row after TCRdb ran MiXCR on the RT-PCR reads. The table lists about 680,000 distinct CDR3 sequences, 14% of them singletons. The sample was memory CD4+ T cells from blood. The receptors were sampled from a female donor in good health, serving as a healthy control.

V usage is TRBV5-1 and J usage is TRBJ1-2; D may be TRBD1 (6 bases). The CDR3 length is 17 residues. CDR1 is SGHRS and CDR2 is YFSETQ in the germline V gene. V was cut by 4 bases and J by 8 bases, with 27 bases left in between. The DNA for the CDR3 is TGCGCCAGCAGCCCGGCCGCGGGGGCGATAAATCACCAGGGCTACACCTTC. This translates into CASSPAAGAINHQGYTF.

This clonotype was seen just once. V gene TRBV14 combines with J gene TRBJ2-7; perhaps TRBD2 as D (5 bases). The CDR3 runs 13 residues. V was cut by 11 bases and J by 0 bases, with 14 bases left in between. The germline gives CDR1 SGHDN, CDR2 FVKESK. The CDR3 loop reads CAGLALLSYEQYF. CDR3 DNA sequence: TGTGCCGGGTTAGCGCTACTCTCCTACGAGCAGTACTTC.

The V and J genes are TRBV5-1 and TRBJ2-5; 8 nucleotides align to TRBD1. This CDR3 contains 15 residues. CDR1 is SGHRS and CDR2 is YFSETQ in the germline V gene. With V trimmed by 4 bases and J by 3 bases, 8 bases remained unmatched. The CDR3: CASSAAGTGEETQYF. As DNA, the CDR3 is TGCGCCAGCAGCGCTGCCGGGACAGGAGAAGAGACCCAGTACTTC.

This clonotype was picked up a small number of times. The CDR3 is CASSLSGRGPFAEQFF. CDR3 bases: TGTGCCAGCAGTTTAAGCGGCAGGGGGCCCTTTGCGGAGCAGTTCTTC. The gene calls are TRBV28 and TRBJ2-1; 8 nucleotides match TRBD1. The V segment lost 2 bases and the J segment 10 bases; nucleotides outside the gene matches: 13. CDR3 length equals 16 residues. Germline lookup yields CDR1 MDHEN and CDR2 SYDVKM.

This clonotype was found many times. This chain links TRBV7-2 with TRBJ2-3; D gene uncertain. In germline, CDR1 is SGHTA, CDR2 FQGNSA. Deletions cut 1 base from V and 5 bases from J, with 7 bases between. CDR3 length: 13 residues. The CDR3 here is CASSLGMKDTQYF. CDR3 nucleotide sequence: TGTGCCAGCAGCTTAGGAATGAAAGATACGCAGTATTTT. Full variable domain (missing parts from reference TRBV7-2 and TRBJ2-3): GAGVSQSPSNKVTEKGKDVELRCDPISGHTALYWYRQSLGQGLEFLIYFQGNSAPDKSGLPSDRFSAERTGGSVSTLTIQRTQQEDSAVYLCASSLGMKDTQYFGPGTRLTVL.

This clonotype showed up many times. V usage is TRBV20-1 and J usage is TRBJ2-1; 8 bases map to TRBD1. Germline V gives CDR1 DFQATT, CDR2 SNEGSKA (reference sequence). The CDR3 covers 15 residues. Germline trimming cut 5 bases from V and 7 bases from J; bases unmatched to any gene: 13. This CDR3 reads CSAPQPGQDANEQFF. The CDR3 coding sequence is TGCAGTGCTCCACAACCGGGACAGGATGCGAATGAGCAGTTCTTC.

Ten or more counts support this clonotype. This chain's CDR3 is CSARGGGKTQYF. DNA for the CDR3: TGCAGTGCTAGGGGTGGGGGGAAGACCCAGTACTTC. The chain has TRBV20-1 and TRBJ2-5; maybe TRBD2 (6 bases). The CDR3 runs 12 residues. Germline V CDR1 and CDR2: DFQATT, SNEGSKA (reference sequence). V lost 3 bases and J 6 bases, leaving 11 bases between the germline ends.

The sample holds a few counts of this clonotype. The V call is TRBV3-1, the J call TRBJ1-1; no clear D. Between the trimmed V and J ends, which lost 3 bases and 7 bases, there was a span of 12 bases. Germline V gene lookup returns CDR1 LGHDT and CDR2 YNNKEL (reference sequence). The CDR3 is 13 residues long. CDR3 region: CASSHLEEREAFF. The CDR3, as DNA: TGTGCCAGCAGCCACCTCGAGGAGCGTGAAGCTTTCTTT.

The chain joins TRBV6-2 or TRBV6-3 to TRBJ2-6, with 9 nucleotides matching TRBD2. Germline V gene lookup returns CDR1 MNHEY and CDR2 SVGEGT. Unmatched junction bases numbered 4, after V lost 7 bases and J lost 3 bases. This CDR3 is 15 amino acids long. CDR3 protein: CASNGLASGANVLTF. Written as DNA, the CDR3 is TGTGCCAGCAATGGACTAGCGAGTGGGGCCAACGTCCTGACTTTC.

The sample holds many counts of this clonotype. The V call is TRBV12-3 or TRBV12-4, the J call TRBJ2-5, with 9 bases lining up with TRBD1. V dropped 5 bases and J dropped 2; count of bases not matched to a gene: 9. CDR3 length: 16 amino acids. The CDR3, as DNA: TGTGCCAGCAGTCTATCGACAGGGGGGTGGCAAGAGACCCAGTACTTC. Translation: CASSLSTGGWQETQYF.